One and the same sample provided the 32 T cell receptor beta chains below, sequenced in a study of cytomegalovirus exposure and HLA in healthy donors. The PCR was carried out with 60 Vbeta primers and 13 Jbeta primers. Profiled with immunoSEQ multiplex PCR; TCRdb holds only in-frame clones, not every one. The sample contains 170,000 or so clones, 70% to 85% of which appear only once. The sequencing input was PBMCs. All receptors derive from a man between 18 and 29 years old in good health and CMV-seronegative.

V usage is TRBV2 and J usage is TRBJ2-5; 8 bases match TRBD1. The germline V gene has CDR1 SNHLY and CDR2 FYNNEI. The CDR3 is 15 residues long. The ends lost 3 bases at V and 1 base at J; junction bases unmatched: 4. The CDR3: CASSDQGALQETQYF. As DNA, the CDR3 is TGTGCCAGCAGTGACCAGGGGGCCCTCCAAGAGACCCAGTACTTC.

This chain uses TRBV15 with TRBJ2-3; 9 positions match TRBD1. Unmatched junction bases numbered 6, after V lost 6 bases and J lost 8 bases. Germline CDR1 is LNHNV and CDR2 is YYDKDF (reference sequence). This CDR3 contains 13 residues. CDR3 in amino acids: CATSRDREGTQYF. The CDR3 DNA follows: TGTGCCACCAGTAGGGACAGGGAGGGTACGCAGTATTTT.

The chain combines TRBV6-5 with TRBJ1-1, with D possibly being TRBD1 (5 bases). Germline loops: CDR1 MNHEY, CDR2 SVGAGI. The V gene lost 6 bases and the J gene lost 3 bases, with 14 bases spanning the gap. This CDR3 has 14 residues. The CDR3 DNA follows: TGTGCCAGCAGGCCTGGACACCTGGACACTGAAGCTTTCTTT. Translation: CASRPGHLDTEAFF.

The chain employs TRBV10-1 and TRBJ2-1; TRBD2 agrees at 12 bases. The CDR3 length is 14 residues. V lost 6 bases and J lost 11; bases outside the gene matches: 8. Germline CDR1 reads WNHNN; CDR2 reads SYGVQD (reference sequence). The CDR3 DNA reads as TGCGCCAGCAGCTCGAGACTAGCGGGGGTTAAGCAGTTCTTC. This translates into CASSSRLAGVKQFF.

In regard to this clone: This specimen includes other DNA sequences encoding the same CDR3. V and J are TRBV29-1 and TRBJ2-5; D is undetermined. Per germline, CDR1 SQVTM and CDR2 ANQGSEA. Trimming stripped 6 bases from V and 2 bases from J, with 4 bases between. The CDR3 contains 10 residues. The CDR3 here is CSVRQETQYF. The CDR3 DNA reads TGCAGCGTCCGTCAAGAGACCCAGTACTTC.

The chain couples TRBV10-3 to TRBJ2-5, with 11 nucleotides matching TRBD1. Germline values: CDR1 ENHRY, CDR2 SYGVKD. V was pared by 6 bases and J by 1 base, with 1 base of the junction left unmatched. CDR3 length: 14 amino acids. Here the CDR3 reads CAIRGTGGQETQYF. CDR3 in DNA: TGTGCCATCAGGGGGACAGGGGGCCAAGAGACCCAGTACTTC.

This clone appeared a few times. Compared with germline, one end of the junction differs, possibly owing to a read error. This chain's CDR3 is CASSVAGGSDQPQHF. The CDR3, as DNA: TGCGCCAGCAGTGTAGCAGGGGGTAGCGATCAGCCCCAGCATTTT. This sequence joins TRBV10-2 and TRBJ1-5; TRBD1 aligns across 7 bases. CDR3 length: 15 amino acids. Per germline, CDR1 WSHSY and CDR2 SAAADI.

This chain joins TRBV5-6 and TRBJ2-1; 7 bases are a match to TRBD1. Trimming removed 0 bases from V and 3 bases from J; junction bases left unmatched: 12. CDR1 is SGHDT, CDR2 YYEEEE, per germline. This CDR3 has 18 amino acids. CDR3 DNA: TGTGCCAGCAGCTTGGTGTCCTTCGCCAGGGGGAACTACAATGAGCAGTTCTTC. This translates into CASSLVSFARGNYNEQFF.

This clone was recorded only once. This rearrangement joins TRBV5-1 to TRBJ2-7, with D tentatively TRBD1 (6 bases). The CDR3 has 14 amino acids. The V end lost 2 bases, the J end lost 2 bases, and 11 bases lay between the germline ends. Germline V gene data show CDR1 as SGHRS and CDR2 as YFSETQ. The CDR3 nucleotides read TGCGCCAGCAGCTTTAGACAGGAGACCTACGAGCAGTACTTC. Protein product: CASSFRQETYEQYF.

The V call is TRBV2, the J call TRBJ1-5, with 10 bases matching TRBD1. CDR1 and CDR2 from the germline V gene are SNHLY and FYNNEI. CDR3 length: 15 amino acids. Trimming at V came to 6 bases and at J to 3 bases, leaving 5 bases not matched to a gene. Here the CDR3 reads CASRSGTGDNQPQHF. CDR3 sequence (DNA): TGTGCCAGCAGGTCTGGGACAGGGGACAATCAGCCCCAGCATTTT. The full variable domain, in which reference TRBV2 and TRBJ1-5 provide the parts outside the CDR3, is EPEVTQTPSHQVTQMGQEVILRCVPISNHLYFYWYRQILGQKVEFLVSFYNNEISEKSEIFDDQFSVERPDGSNFTLKIRSTKLEDSAMYFCASRSGTGDNQPQHFGDGTRLSIL.

V usage is TRBV5-1 and J usage is TRBJ2-1; maybe TRBD2 (6 bases). The germline V gene encodes CDR1 SGHRS and CDR2 YFSETQ. The CDR3 runs 14 residues. Trimming took off 3 bases at V and 7 bases at J, with 14 bases between the two ends. The CDR3 sequence is CASSSDLRGNEQFF. The CDR3 region has the DNA TGCGCCAGCAGCTCGGACTTACGGGGGAATGAGCAGTTCTTC.

The V and J genes are TRBV18 and TRBJ2-1, with 10 positions matching TRBD1. The CDR3 is 16 amino acids. Germline V gene sequence: CDR1 KGHSH, CDR2 LQKENI. The J segment lost 9 bases and the V segment lost 1 base, leaving 9 bases of the junction unmatched. CDR3 residues: CASSPRGTGVRGEQFF. Here the CDR3 DNA reads TGTGCCAGCTCACCACGCGGGACAGGGGTAAGGGGTGAGCAGTTCTTC.

The V call is TRBV7-6, the J call TRBJ2-4, with TRBD1 as a possible D gene (5 bases). V was clipped by 4 bases and J by 10 bases, with 14 bases between them. Germline-derived CDR1 and CDR2 are SGHVS and FNYEAQ. The CDR3 runs 13 residues. The CDR3 here is CASSSRAQGIQYF. The CDR3 DNA reads as TGTGCCAGCAGCTCCAGGGCTCAAGGGATTCAGTACTTC. Supplemented by reference TRBV7-6 and TRBJ2-4, the full variable domain reads GAGVSQSPRYKVTKRGQDVALRCDPISGHVSLYWYRQALGQGPEFLTYFNYEAQQDKSGLPNDRFSAERPEGSISTLTIQRTEQRDSAMYRCASSSRAQGIQYFGAGTRLSVL.

The rearrangement uses TRBV6-5 and TRBJ1-5, with D uncertain. Germline V gene sequence: CDR1 MNHEY, CDR2 SVGAGI. Between the trimmed V and J ends, which lost 5 bases and 6 bases, there was a span of 14 bases. There are 14 residues in the CDR3. CDR3 coding DNA: TGTGCCAGCAGTCCTAGTGCTGTTCTTCAGCCCCAGCATTTT. The encoded protein is CASSPSAVLQPQHF.

This clone has more than one count but fewer than ten. The V call is TRBV6-5, the J call TRBJ2-7; 7 bases fit TRBD2. The CDR3 consists of 15 residues. Germline values: CDR1 MNHEY, CDR2 SVGAGI. After removal of 0 bases from V and 2 bases from J, the junction contained 4 bases not matched to a gene. As DNA, the CDR3 is TGTGCCAGCAGTTACTCCCCGGGACTAACCTACGAGCAGTACTTC. This codes for CASSYSPGLTYEQYF.

The chain joins TRBV7-3 to TRBJ2-7, with 9 nucleotides matching TRBD1. The CDR3 length is 13 residues. Trimming cost V 5 bases and J 6 bases; bases outside gene matches: 5. Germline loops: CDR1 SGHTA, CDR2 FQGTGA. CDR3 protein: CASSRTGVGEQYF. In DNA, the CDR3 is TGTGCCAGCAGCCGGACAGGGGTCGGCGAGCAGTACTTC.

The chain employs TRBV7-9 and TRBJ2-2, with D possibly TRBD2 on 5 matching bases. V dropped 5 bases and J dropped 1 base, with 14 bases sitting between them. This CDR3 comprises 16 residues. Per the germline V gene, CDR1 is SEHNR and CDR2 is FQNEAQ (reference sequence). For the CDR3, the DNA is TGTGCCAGCAGCAGGGAGCCGGAGGAGAACACCGGGGAGCTGTTTTTT. Amino acids: CASSREPEENTGELFF.

This chain links TRBV29-1 with TRBJ1-3; the D is unclear. CDR1 and CDR2 (germline): SQVTM, ANQGSEA. V lost 4 bases, J lost 0 bases, and 7 bases lay in between. There are 13 residues in the CDR3. The CDR3, as DNA: TGCAGCGTTGTCCAGTACTCTGGAAACACCATATATTTT. As protein: CSVVQYSGNTIYF.

This chain links TRBV15 with TRBJ2-1; weak D call: TRBD2 (6 bases). The CDR3 is 16 amino acids. Germline CDR1 reads LNHNV; CDR2 reads YYDKDF (reference sequence). V gave up 3 bases and J gave up 9 bases, with 21 bases separating them. The CDR3 sequence: CATSRESRRAGGEQFF. The DNA for the CDR3 is TGTGCCACCAGCAGGGAAAGCAGGAGGGCTGGGGGTGAGCAGTTCTTC.

This chain connects TRBV5-1 to TRBJ2-2; D is perhaps TRBD2 (7 bases). The CDR3 is 17 residues long. Trimming removed 7 bases from V and 0 bases from J, with 19 bases in between. Germline CDR1 SGHRS, CDR2 YFSETQ. The CDR3 here is CASHTGRGPANTGELFF. Written as DNA, the CDR3 is TGCGCCAGCCACACGGGGCGGGGGCCCGCGAACACCGGGGAGCTGTTTTTT. Supplemented by reference TRBV5-1 and TRBJ2-2, the full variable domain reads KAGVTQTPRYLIKTRGQQVTLSCSPISGHRSVSWYQQTPGQGLQFLFEYFSETQRNKGNFPGRFSGRQFSNSRSEMNVSTLELGDSALYLCASHTGRGPANTGELFFGEGSRLTVL.

The rearrangement uses TRBV5-3 and TRBJ2-7; TRBD2 matches at 8 bases. TRBV5-3 is labeled an ORF, and its function is uncertain. Germline trimming cut 2 bases from V and 0 bases from J; bases unmatched to any gene: 4. The CDR3 is 15 residues long. The CDR3 loop is CARSFEAGDSYEQYF. CDR3 bases: TGTGCCAGAAGCTTTGAAGCGGGGGACTCCTACGAGCAGTACTTC.

J is TRBJ2-1 and V is TRBV7-9; D perhaps matches TRBD1 (5 bases). CDR1 and CDR2 from the germline V gene are SEHNR and FQNEAQ (reference sequence). This CDR3 contains 17 residues. Trimming cost V 4 bases and J 7 bases, with 23 bases left between them. The CDR3 spells CASSSDRGDHRKNEQFF. The CDR3 nucleotides read TGTGCCAGCAGCTCAGACAGAGGCGATCACCGGAAAAATGAGCAGTTCTTC.

The rearrangement joins TRBV28 to TRBJ2-2; maybe TRBD2 (6 bases). With 4 bases removed from V and 5 bases from J, the gap between germline ends came to 14 bases. Germline CDR1 reads MDHEN; CDR2 reads SYDVKM. The CDR3 length is 15 residues. The CDR3 DNA reads TGTGCCAGCAGTTACCTCAGACTAGGGACCGGGGAGCTGTTTTTT. The encoded protein is CASSYLRLGTGELFF.

The chain uses TRBV7-8 and TRBJ2-7; the match to TRBD2 covers 10 bases. Germline loops: CDR1 SGHVS, CDR2 FQNEAQ. The CDR3 extends over 15 amino acids. The junction had 4 bases not matched to a gene; V was cut back by 1 base and J by 4 bases. The CDR3 spells CASSLGLAGEYEQYF. CDR3 bases: TGTGCCAGCAGCTTAGGCCTAGCGGGGGAGTACGAGCAGTACTTC.

The chain's CDR3 is CASSLAGSYNEQFF. The CDR3 nucleotides read TGTGCCAGCAGCTTAGCGGGGAGCTACAATGAGCAGTTCTTC. This sequence joins TRBV7-9 and TRBJ2-1; maybe TRBD2 (5 bases). The CDR3 is made up of 14 amino acids. Germline V gene data show CDR1 as SEHNR and CDR2 as FQNEAQ (reference sequence). Trimming cost V 0 bases and J 3 bases, with 6 bases left between them.

V is TRBV11-2 and J is TRBJ1-6, with D maybe TRBD1 (5 bases). V was shortened by 6 bases and J by 10 bases, with 19 bases between the two germline ends. CDR1 and CDR2 (germline): SGHAT, FQNNGV. The CDR3 has 15 amino acids. The CDR3 here is CASSSVRGKESPLHF. The CDR3 nucleotides read TGTGCCAGCAGTTCAGTAAGGGGAAAGGAATCACCCCTCCACTTT.

J is TRBJ2-5 and V is TRBV6-5; 8 positions match TRBD1. Germline CDR1 MNHEY, CDR2 SVGAGI. Trimming took 6 bases from V and 2 from J; bases not matched to a gene: 5. This CDR3 region has 14 residues. The CDR3 region has the DNA TGTGCCAGCAGGCGTACAGGGGGGCAAGAGACCCAGTACTTC. Protein sequence: CASRRTGGQETQYF.

The gene calls are TRBV5-4 and TRBJ2-1, with TRBD1 matching over 9 bases. From germline, CDR1 is SGHNT and CDR2 YYREEE (reference sequence). V was pared by 3 bases and J by 2 bases, with 3 bases of the junction left unmatched. The CDR3 extends over 15 amino acids. The CDR3 spells CASSSDRGTYNEQFF. The CDR3 DNA reads TGTGCCAGCAGCTCGGACAGGGGCACCTACAATGAGCAGTTCTTC.

This clone occurred once. This sequence joins TRBV19 and TRBJ2-1, with D unresolved. CDR1 is LNHDA and CDR2 is SQIVND in the germline V gene (reference sequence). V was trimmed by 3 bases and J by 10 bases, leaving 16 bases between them. CDR3 length equals 14 residues. This CDR3 reads CASSIYSSGNEQFF. The DNA for the CDR3 is TGTGCCAGTAGTATCTATTCTTCAGGAAACGAGCAGTTCTTC. The variable domain in full, with the rest retrieved from reference TRBV19 and TRBJ2-1, is DGGITQSPKYLFRKEGQNVTLSCEQNLNHDAMYWYRQDPGQGLRLIYYSQIVNDFQKGDIAEGYSVSREKKESFPLTVTSAQKNPTAFYLCASSIYSSGNEQFFGPGTRLTVL.

This clone occurred a few times. V is TRBV2 and J is TRBJ1-2, with 8 positions matching TRBD1. The germline gives CDR1 SNHLY, CDR2 FYNNEI. There are 13 residues in the CDR3. The ends lost 6 bases at V and 6 bases at J; junction bases unmatched: 6. The CDR3 protein is CASSYQGADGYTF. The CDR3, as DNA: TGTGCCAGCAGCTACCAGGGGGCGGATGGCTACACCTTC.

V is TRBV14 and J is TRBJ1-1, with 7 bases matching TRBD1. V shed 1 base and J 5 bases; nucleotides not matched to a gene: 7. The CDR3 runs to 15 residues. Germline lookup yields CDR1 SGHDN and CDR2 FVKESK. DNA of the CDR3: TGTGCCAGCAGCCAAGCCTACAGGGGAGGAACTGAAGCTTTCTTT. Translated, it gives CASSQAYRGGTEAFF.

The chain is built from TRBV27 and TRBJ2-2, with 12 positions matching TRBD2. V was pared by 2 bases and J by 5 bases, with 3 bases of the junction left unmatched. The CDR3 loop spans 16 amino acids. CDR1 MNHEY and CDR2 SMNVEV come from the germline V gene (reference sequence). CDR3 nucleotide sequence: TGTGCCAGCAGTTTACTAGCGGGGGGGCGGACCGGGGAGCTGTTTTTT. This translates into CASSLLAGGRTGELFF.